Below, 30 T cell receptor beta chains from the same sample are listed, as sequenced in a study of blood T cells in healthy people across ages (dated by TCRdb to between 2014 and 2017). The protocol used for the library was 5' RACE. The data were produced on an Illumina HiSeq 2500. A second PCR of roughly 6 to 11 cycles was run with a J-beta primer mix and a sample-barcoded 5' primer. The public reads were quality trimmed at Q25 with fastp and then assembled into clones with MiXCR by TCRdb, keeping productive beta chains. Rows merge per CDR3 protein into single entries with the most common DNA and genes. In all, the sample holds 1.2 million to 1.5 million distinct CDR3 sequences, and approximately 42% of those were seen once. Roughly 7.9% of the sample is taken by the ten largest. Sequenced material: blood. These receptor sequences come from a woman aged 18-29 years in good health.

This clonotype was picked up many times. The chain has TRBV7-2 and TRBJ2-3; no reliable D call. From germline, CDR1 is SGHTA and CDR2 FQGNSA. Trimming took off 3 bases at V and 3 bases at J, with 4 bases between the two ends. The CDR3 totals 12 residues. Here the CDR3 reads CASSFLTDTQYF. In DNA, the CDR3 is TGTGCCAGCAGCTTTTTAACAGATACGCAGTATTTT. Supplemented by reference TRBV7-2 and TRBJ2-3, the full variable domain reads GAGVSQSPSNKVTEKGKDVELRCDPISGHTALYWYRQSLGQGLEFLIYFQGNSAPDKSGLPSDRFSAERTGGSVSTLTIQRTQQEDSAVYLCASSFLTDTQYFGPGTRLTVL.

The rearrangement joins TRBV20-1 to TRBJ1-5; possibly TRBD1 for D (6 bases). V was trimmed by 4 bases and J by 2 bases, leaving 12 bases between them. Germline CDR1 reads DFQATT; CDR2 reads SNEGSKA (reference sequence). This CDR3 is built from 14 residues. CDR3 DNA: TGCAGTGCTACACGGGGGGGCGGCAATCAGCCCCAGCATTTT. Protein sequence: CSATRGGGNQPQHF.

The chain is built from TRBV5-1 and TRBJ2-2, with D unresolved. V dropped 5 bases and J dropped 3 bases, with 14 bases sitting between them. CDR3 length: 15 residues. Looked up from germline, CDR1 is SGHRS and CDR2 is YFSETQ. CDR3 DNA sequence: TGCGCCAGCAGTTCCCGGGCGATTGACACCGGGGAGCTGTTTTTT. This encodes CASSSRAIDTGELFF.

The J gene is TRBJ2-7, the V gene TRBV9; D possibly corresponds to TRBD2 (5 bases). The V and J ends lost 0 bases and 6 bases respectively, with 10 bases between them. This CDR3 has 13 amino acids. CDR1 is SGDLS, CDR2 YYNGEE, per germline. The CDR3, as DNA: TGTGCCAGCAGCGTAGAGTTAGCGATCGAGCAGTACTTC. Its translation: CASSVELAIEQYF.

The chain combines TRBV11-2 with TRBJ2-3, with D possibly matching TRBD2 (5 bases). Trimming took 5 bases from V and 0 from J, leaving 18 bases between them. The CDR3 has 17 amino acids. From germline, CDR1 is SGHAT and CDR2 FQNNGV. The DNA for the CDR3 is TGTGCCAGCAGCCCCAGAGGAGAGGAGGAGAGCACAGATACGCAGTATTTT. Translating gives CASSPRGEEESTDTQYF.

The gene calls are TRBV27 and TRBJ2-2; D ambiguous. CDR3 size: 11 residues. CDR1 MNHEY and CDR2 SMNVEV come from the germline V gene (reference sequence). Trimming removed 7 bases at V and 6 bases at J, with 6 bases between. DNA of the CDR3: TGTGCCAGCAATGGGGCCGGGGAGCTGTTTTTT. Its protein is CASNGAGELFF.

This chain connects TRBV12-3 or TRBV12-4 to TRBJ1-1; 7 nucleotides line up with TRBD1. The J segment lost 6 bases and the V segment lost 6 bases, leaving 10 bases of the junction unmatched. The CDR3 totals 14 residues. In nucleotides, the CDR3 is TGTGCCAGCAGCCGACAGGGTCTCTCAGCTGAAGCTTTCTTT. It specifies CASSRQGLSAEAFF.

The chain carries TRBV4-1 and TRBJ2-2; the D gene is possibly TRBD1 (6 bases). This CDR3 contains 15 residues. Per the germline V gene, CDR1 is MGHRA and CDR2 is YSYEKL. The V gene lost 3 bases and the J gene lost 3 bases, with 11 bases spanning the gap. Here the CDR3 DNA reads TGCGCCAGCAGCCAGGCTGGACAGTACACCGGGGAGCTGTTTTTT. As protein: CASSQAGQYTGELFF.

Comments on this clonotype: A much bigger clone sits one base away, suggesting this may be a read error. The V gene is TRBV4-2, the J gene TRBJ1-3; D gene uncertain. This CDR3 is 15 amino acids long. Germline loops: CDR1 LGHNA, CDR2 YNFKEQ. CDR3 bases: TGTGCCGGCAGCTCAGCTGGCGGCTCTGGAAACACCATATATTTT. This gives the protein CAGSSAGGSGNTIYF.

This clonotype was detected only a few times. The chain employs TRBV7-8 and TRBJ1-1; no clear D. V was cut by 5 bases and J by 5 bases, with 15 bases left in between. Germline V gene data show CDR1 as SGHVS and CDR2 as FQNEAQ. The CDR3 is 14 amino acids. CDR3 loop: CASSPLTGGTEAFF. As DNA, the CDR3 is TGTGCCAGCAGCCCCCTGACGGGTGGGACTGAAGCTTTCTTT. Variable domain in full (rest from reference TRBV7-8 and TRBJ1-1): GAGVSQSPRYKVAKRGQDVALRCDPISGHVSLFWYQQALGQGPEFLTYFQNEAQLDKSGLPSDRFFAERPEGSVSTLKIQRTQQEDSAVYLCASSPLTGGTEAFFGQGTRLTVV.

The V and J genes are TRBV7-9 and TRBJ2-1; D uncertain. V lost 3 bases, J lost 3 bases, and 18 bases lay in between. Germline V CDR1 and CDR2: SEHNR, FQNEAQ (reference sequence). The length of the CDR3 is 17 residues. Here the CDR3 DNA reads TGTGCCAGCAGCTTTATTGACGCGGCGCCGTACTACAATGAGCAGTTCTTC. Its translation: CASSFIDAAPYYNEQFF.

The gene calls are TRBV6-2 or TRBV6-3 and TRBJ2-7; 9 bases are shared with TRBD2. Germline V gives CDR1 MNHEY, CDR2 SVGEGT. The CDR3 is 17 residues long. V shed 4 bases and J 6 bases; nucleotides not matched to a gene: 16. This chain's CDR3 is CASSSFHRVAGVFEQYF. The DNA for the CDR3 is TGTGCCAGCAGTTCCTTCCACCGGGTAGCGGGAGTTTTCGAGCAGTACTTC.

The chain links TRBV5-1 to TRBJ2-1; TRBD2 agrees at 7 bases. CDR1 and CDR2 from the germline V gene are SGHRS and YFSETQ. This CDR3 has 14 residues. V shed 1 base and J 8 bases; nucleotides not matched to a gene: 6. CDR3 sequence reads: CASSLLAALDEQFF. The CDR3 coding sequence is TGCGCCAGCAGCTTGCTAGCGGCCCTCGATGAGCAGTTCTTC.

The CDR3 DNA reads TGTGCCAGCAGCCCATCCATCGGCTCGGGATCCTACAATGAGCAGTTCTTC. This codes for CASSPSIGSGSYNEQFF. V is TRBV5-5 and J is TRBJ2-1, with D possibly TRBD2 on 5 matching bases. The CDR3 consists of 17 residues. Germline V lookup: CDR1 SGHKS, CDR2 YYEKEE (reference sequence). The ends were cut back, 4 bases at V and 1 base at J, with 18 bases in the middle.

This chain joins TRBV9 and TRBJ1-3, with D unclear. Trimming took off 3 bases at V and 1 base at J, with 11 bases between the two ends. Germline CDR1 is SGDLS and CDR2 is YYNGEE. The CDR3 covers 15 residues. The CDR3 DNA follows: TGTGCCAGCAGCGGCCAGTCGGCTTCTGGAAACACCATATATTTT. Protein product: CASSGQSASGNTIYF.

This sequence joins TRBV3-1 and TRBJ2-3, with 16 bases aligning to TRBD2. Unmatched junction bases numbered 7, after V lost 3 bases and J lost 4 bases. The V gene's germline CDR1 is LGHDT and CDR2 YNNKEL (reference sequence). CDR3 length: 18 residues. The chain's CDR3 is CASSHSVGLAGGPDTQYF. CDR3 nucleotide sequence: TGTGCCAGCAGCCACAGCGTGGGACTAGCGGGAGGGCCAGATACGCAGTATTTT.

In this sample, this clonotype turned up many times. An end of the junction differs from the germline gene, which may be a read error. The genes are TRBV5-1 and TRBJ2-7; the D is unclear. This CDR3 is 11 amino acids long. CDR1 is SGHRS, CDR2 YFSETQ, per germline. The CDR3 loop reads CASSLAYEQYF. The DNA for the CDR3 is TGTGCCAGCAGCTTAGCCTACGAGCAGTACTTC.

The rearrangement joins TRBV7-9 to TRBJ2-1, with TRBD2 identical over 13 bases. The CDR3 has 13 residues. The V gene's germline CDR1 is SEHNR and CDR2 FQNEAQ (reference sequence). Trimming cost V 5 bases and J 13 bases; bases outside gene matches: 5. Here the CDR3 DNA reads TGTGCCAGCAGCCTAGGGACTAGCGGGACCCAGTTCTTC. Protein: CASSLGTSGTQFF.

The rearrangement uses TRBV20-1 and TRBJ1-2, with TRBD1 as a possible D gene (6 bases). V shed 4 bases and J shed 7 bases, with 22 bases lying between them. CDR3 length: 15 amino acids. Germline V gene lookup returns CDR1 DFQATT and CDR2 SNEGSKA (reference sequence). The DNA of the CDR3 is TGCAGTGCTATCGCCGGGACACCCGGGGTAGGTGGCTACACCTTC. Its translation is CSAIAGTPGVGGYTF.

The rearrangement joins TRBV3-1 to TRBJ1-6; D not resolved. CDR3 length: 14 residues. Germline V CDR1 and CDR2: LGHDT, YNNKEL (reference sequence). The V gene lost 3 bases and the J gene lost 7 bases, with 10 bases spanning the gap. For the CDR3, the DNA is TGTGCCAGCAGCCAGCCACTGGGGAATTCACCCCTCCACTTT. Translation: CASSQPLGNSPLHF.

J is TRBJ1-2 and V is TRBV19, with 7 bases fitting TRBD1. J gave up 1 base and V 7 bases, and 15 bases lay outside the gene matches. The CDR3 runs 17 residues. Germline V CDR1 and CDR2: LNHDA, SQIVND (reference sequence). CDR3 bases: TGTGCCAGTAAAACGTCCGTCAGGGGGACGGTTAACTATGGCTACACCTTC. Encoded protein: CASKTSVRGTVNYGYTF.

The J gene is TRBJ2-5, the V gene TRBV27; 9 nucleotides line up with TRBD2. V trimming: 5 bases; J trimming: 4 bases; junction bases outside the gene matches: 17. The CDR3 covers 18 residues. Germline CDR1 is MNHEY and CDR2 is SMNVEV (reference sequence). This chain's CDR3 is CASSIRPSGTRDRETQYF. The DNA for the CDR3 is TGTGCCAGCAGTATCCGGCCTAGCGGGACTCGAGATAGAGAGACCCAGTACTTC.

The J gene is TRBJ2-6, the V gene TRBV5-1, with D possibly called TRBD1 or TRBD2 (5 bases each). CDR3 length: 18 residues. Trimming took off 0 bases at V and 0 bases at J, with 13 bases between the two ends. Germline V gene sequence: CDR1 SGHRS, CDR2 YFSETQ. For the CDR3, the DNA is TGCGCCAGCAGCTTGGTTGGGGGTTCCAGCTCTGGGGCCAACGTCCTGACTTTC. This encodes CASSLVGGSSSGANVLTF.

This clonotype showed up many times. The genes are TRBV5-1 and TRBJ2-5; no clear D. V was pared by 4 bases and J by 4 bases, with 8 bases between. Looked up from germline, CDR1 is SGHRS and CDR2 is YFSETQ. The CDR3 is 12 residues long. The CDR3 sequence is CASSPTGETQYF. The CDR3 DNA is TGCGCCAGCAGCCCTACGGGAGAGACCCAGTACTTC.

CDR3 DNA sequence: TGTGCCAGCAGTGATCCCCGGGGGAAAAGCACAGATACGCAGTATTTT. Amino acid sequence: CASSDPRGKSTDTQYF. This rearrangement joins TRBV2 to TRBJ2-3, with a tentative D call TRBD2 (6 bases). The CDR3 totals 16 residues. V gave up 3 bases and J gave up 0 bases, with 13 bases separating them. Germline CDR1 and CDR2: SNHLY and FYNNEI.

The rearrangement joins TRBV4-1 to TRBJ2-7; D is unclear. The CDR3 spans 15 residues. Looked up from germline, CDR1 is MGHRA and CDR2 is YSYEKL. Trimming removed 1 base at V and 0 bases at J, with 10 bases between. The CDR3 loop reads CASSQAKSSSYEQYF. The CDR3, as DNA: TGCGCCAGCAGCCAAGCCAAGTCGAGCTCCTACGAGCAGTACTTC.

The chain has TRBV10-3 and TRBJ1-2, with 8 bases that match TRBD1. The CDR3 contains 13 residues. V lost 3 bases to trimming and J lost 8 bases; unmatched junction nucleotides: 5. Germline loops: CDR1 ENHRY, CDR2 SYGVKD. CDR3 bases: TGTGCCATCAGTGACTTCTCAGGGGGCGGCTACACCTTC. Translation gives CAISDFSGGGYTF.

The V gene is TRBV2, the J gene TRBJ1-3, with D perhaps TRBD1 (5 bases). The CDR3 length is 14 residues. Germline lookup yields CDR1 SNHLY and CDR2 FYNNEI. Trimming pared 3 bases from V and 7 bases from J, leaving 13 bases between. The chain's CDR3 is CASSDPGRANTIYF. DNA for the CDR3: TGTGCCAGCAGTGACCCAGGGAGGGCGAACACCATATATTTT. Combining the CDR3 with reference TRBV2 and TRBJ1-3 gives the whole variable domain EPEVTQTPSHQVTQMGQEVILRCVPISNHLYFYWYRQILGQKVEFLVSFYNNEISEKSEIFDDQFSVERPDGSNFTLKIRSTKLEDSAMYFCASSDPGRANTIYFGEGSWLTVV.

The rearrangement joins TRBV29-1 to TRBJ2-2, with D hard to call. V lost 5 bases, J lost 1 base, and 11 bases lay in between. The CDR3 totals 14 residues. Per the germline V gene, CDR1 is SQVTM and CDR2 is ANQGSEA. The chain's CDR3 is CSVRTCRNTGELFF. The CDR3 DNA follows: TGCAGCGTTCGAACTTGCAGGAACACCGGGGAGCTGTTTTTT.

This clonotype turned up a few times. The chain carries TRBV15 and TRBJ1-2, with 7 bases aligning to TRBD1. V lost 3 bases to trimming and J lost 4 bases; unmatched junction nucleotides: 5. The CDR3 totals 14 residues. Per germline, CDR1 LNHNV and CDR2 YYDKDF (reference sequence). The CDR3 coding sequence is TGTGCCACCAGCAGGGAGGGACAGTCCTATGGCTACACCTTC. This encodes CATSREGQSYGYTF.